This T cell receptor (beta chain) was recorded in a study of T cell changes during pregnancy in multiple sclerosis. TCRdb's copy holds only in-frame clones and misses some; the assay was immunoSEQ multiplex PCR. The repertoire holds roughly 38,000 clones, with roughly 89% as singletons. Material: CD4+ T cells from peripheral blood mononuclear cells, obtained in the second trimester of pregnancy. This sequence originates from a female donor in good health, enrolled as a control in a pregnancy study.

CDR3 DNA sequence: TGCGCCAGCAGCTTGGAGTCTAGCGGGGGCAACAATGAGCAGTTCTTC. Translation gives CASSLESSGGNNEQFF. The V and J genes are TRBV5-1 and TRBJ2-1; 10 positions agree with TRBD2. The CDR3 is made up of 16 amino acids. Germline V gene lookup returns CDR1 SGHRS and CDR2 YFSETQ. V lost 0 bases and J lost 5; bases outside the gene matches: 5.